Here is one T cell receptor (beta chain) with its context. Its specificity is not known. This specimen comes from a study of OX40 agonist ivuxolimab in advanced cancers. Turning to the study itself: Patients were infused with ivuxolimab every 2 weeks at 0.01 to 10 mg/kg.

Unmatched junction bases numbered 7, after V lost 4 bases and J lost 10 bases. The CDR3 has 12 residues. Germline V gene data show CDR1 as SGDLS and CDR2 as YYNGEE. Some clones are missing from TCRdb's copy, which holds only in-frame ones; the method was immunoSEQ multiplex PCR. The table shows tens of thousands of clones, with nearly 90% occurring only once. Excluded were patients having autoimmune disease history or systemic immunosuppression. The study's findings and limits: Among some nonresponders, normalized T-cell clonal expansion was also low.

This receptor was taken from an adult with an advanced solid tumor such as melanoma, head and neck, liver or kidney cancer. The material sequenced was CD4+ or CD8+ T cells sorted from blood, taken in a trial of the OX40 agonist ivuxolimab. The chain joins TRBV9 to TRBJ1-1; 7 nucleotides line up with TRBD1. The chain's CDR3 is CASSSNRGPAFF. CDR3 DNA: TGTGCCAGCAGCTCGAACAGGGGACCAGCTTTCTTT.